Below are 30 T cell receptor beta chains sequenced from a single sample in a study of identical twins. A single record per CDR3 protein comes from TCRdb applying MiXCR to the 5' RACE reads. The sample consists of a few hundred thousand distinct CDR3 sequences, more than 9% of them appearing once. This sample also appeared in a second study, on yellow fever vaccine responses in identical twins.

Sequencing was carried out using CD8+ T cells sorted from blood. The receptor source for this set is a woman between 18 and 29 years old in good health.

The J gene is TRBJ2-4, the V gene TRBV3-1; the match to TRBD2 covers 7 bases. V dropped 11 bases and J dropped 9; count of bases not matched to a gene: 10. The CDR3 is 12 amino acids. CDR1 and CDR2 from the germline V gene are LGHDT and YNNKEL (reference sequence). The CDR3 nucleotides are TGTGCCGTCAGCGGGGAACCGGGCATTCAGTACTTC. Encoded protein: CAVSGEPGIQYF.

This chain connects TRBV7-3 to TRBJ2-1; 10 bases map to TRBD1. With V trimmed by 4 bases and J by 2 bases, 2 bases remained unmatched. There are 15 residues in the CDR3. Germline CDR1 SGHTA, CDR2 FQGTGA. CDR3 protein: CASSYGTGAYNEQFF. CDR3 DNA: TGTGCCAGCAGCTACGGGACAGGGGCCTACAATGAGCAGTTCTTC.

The gene calls are TRBV20-1 and TRBJ2-5; TRBD1 might be the D (5 bases). V shed 4 bases and J shed 6 bases, with 15 bases lying between them. The CDR3 has 13 amino acids. Germline loops: CDR1 DFQATT, CDR2 SNEGSKA (reference sequence). Here the CDR3 reads CSANSDSVKTQYF. CDR3 nucleotide sequence: TGCAGTGCTAACTCTGACAGCGTAAAGACCCAGTACTTC.

This chain connects TRBV5-1 to TRBJ2-3; 8 bases align to TRBD1. The CDR3 sequence is 16 residues long. Germline-derived CDR1 and CDR2 are SGHRS and YFSETQ. The trim removed 2 bases at V and 2 bases at J, leaving 7 bases unmatched. CDR3 coding DNA: TGCGCCAGCAGCTTCCGGGACAGGAAAAACACAGATACGCAGTATTTT. Translating it yields CASSFRDRKNTDTQYF. Full variable domain (outside the CDR3, taken from reference TRBV5-1 and TRBJ2-3): KAGVTQTPRYLIKTRGQQVTLSCSPISGHRSVSWYQQTPGQGLQFLFEYFSETQRNKGNFPGRFSGRQFSNSRSEMNVSTLELGDSALYLCASSFRDRKNTDTQYFGPGTRLTVL.

In this sample, this clonotype turned up many times. The chain recombines TRBV5-1 with TRBJ2-6; the D gene is possibly TRBD2 (6 bases). The length of the CDR3 is 18 residues. The V gene's germline CDR1 is SGHRS and CDR2 YFSETQ. The germline V and J ends were trimmed by 0 bases and 1 base, with 14 bases remaining between them. The CDR3 DNA reads as TGCGCCAGCAGCTTGGGCCGGGACTTAAGTTCTGGGGCCAACGTCCTGACTTTC. Translation: CASSLGRDLSSGANVLTF.

The gene calls are TRBV7-8 and TRBJ2-7, with D unclear. CDR1 and CDR2 from the germline V gene are SGHVS and FQNEAQ. The CDR3 has 13 amino acids. V was shortened by 7 bases and J by 4 bases, with 14 bases between the two germline ends. This CDR3 reads CASTNNPVYEQYF. In nucleotides, the CDR3 is TGTGCCAGCACCAATAATCCGGTTTACGAGCAGTACTTC.

V usage is TRBV12-3 or TRBV12-4 and J usage is TRBJ2-2, with D hard to call. Trimming removed 6 bases from V and 10 bases from J, with 12 bases in between. CDR3 length equals 12 residues. DNA for the CDR3: TGTGCCAGCAGCCCCTCGTCTGAGGAGCTGTTTTTT. Encoded protein: CASSPSSEELFF.

This clonotype was counted a few times. CDR3 sequence reads: CSARPWNTEAFF. Here the CDR3 DNA reads TGCAGTGCTAGGCCGTGGAACACTGAAGCTTTCTTT. The rearrangement links TRBV20-1 to TRBJ1-1, with D hard to call. From germline, CDR1 is DFQATT and CDR2 SNEGSKA (reference sequence). The CDR3 contains 12 residues. Trimming removed 3 bases from V and 1 base from J, with 6 bases in between.

This sequence joins TRBV14 and TRBJ2-3; D unclear. CDR1 is SGHDN and CDR2 is FVKESK in the germline V gene. The germline V and J ends were trimmed by 2 bases and 0 bases, with 18 bases remaining between them. This CDR3 is 18 amino acids long. CDR3 amino acids: CASSQSLVPGISTDTQYF. The CDR3 DNA follows: TGTGCCAGCAGCCAATCCCTGGTTCCGGGCATTAGCACAGATACGCAGTATTTT.

In DNA form, the CDR3 reads TGTGCCAGCAGCCAAGATCGGGTGTGGGGGGCCAACGTCCTGACTTTC. It is translated as CASSQDRVWGANVLTF. The V and J genes are TRBV4-2 and TRBJ2-6, with no clear D. V was clipped by 0 bases and J by 4 bases, with 10 bases between them. CDR1 and CDR2 (germline): LGHNA, YNFKEQ. The CDR3 extends over 16 amino acids.

This rearrangement joins TRBV4-1 to TRBJ1-1, with TRBD1 as a possible D gene (5 bases). Germline V gene lookup returns CDR1 MGHRA and CDR2 YSYEKL. CDR3 length equals 14 residues. V was trimmed by 0 bases and J by 4 bases, leaving 9 bases between them. CDR3: CASSQDQGSTEAFF. CDR3 in DNA: TGCGCCAGCAGCCAAGATCAGGGTTCCACTGAAGCTTTCTTT.

This clonotype was seen only a few times. This chain links TRBV5-1 with TRBJ2-7; 7 bases align to TRBD1. Germline V gene lookup returns CDR1 SGHRS and CDR2 YFSETQ. The CDR3 is made up of 15 amino acids. Losses at the gene ends were 4 bases for V and 2 bases for J; bases not matched to a gene: 9. The CDR3 DNA reads TGCGCCAGCAGCGCCGTTCCAGGGGGAGCCTACGAGCAGTACTTC. Its protein product is CASSAVPGGAYEQYF. Full variable domain (missing parts from reference TRBV5-1 and TRBJ2-7): KAGVTQTPRYLIKTRGQQVTLSCSPISGHRSVSWYQQTPGQGLQFLFEYFSETQRNKGNFPGRFSGRQFSNSRSEMNVSTLELGDSALYLCASSAVPGGAYEQYFGPGTRLTVT.

This clonotype was seen a few times. The chain uses TRBV4-1 and TRBJ1-5, with D possibly being TRBD1 (6 bases). CDR3 length: 15 amino acids. Trimming shortened V by 0 bases and J by 3 bases, and 9 bases separated the two germline ends. Germline CDR1 reads MGHRA; CDR2 reads YSYEKL. DNA for the CDR3: TGCGCCAGCAGCCAAGAACAGGGTAACAATCAGCCCCAGCATTTT. This gives the protein CASSQEQGNNQPQHF.

This clonotype was recorded many times. One end of the junction fails to match germline, which may point to a read error. This chain links TRBV3-1 with TRBJ2-1; 8 positions match TRBD2. The V gene's germline CDR1 is LGHDT and CDR2 YNNKEL (reference sequence). CDR3 length: 15 amino acids. CDR3 sequence (DNA): TGCGCCAGCAGCCAAGAGGGACTAGTCTACAATGAGCAGTTCTTC. Protein: CASSQEGLVYNEQFF.

Ten or more counts support this clonotype. The chain is built from TRBV28 and TRBJ2-3; D gene unclear. CDR3 length: 14 amino acids. The V gene's germline CDR1 is MDHEN and CDR2 SYDVKM. The V and J ends lost 6 bases and 0 bases respectively, with 10 bases between them. The CDR3 here is CASSGLRSTDTQYF. The CDR3 nucleotides are TGTGCCAGCAGCGGCCTTAGGAGCACAGATACGCAGTATTTT.

The V gene is TRBV5-6, the J gene TRBJ2-7, with a possible D match to TRBD1 (5 bases). This CDR3 has 14 residues. The V gene's germline CDR1 is SGHDT and CDR2 YYEEEE. The V and J ends lost 2 bases and 1 base respectively, with 10 bases between them. The CDR3 protein is CASSFRRTSYEQYV. In DNA form, the CDR3 reads TGTGCCAGCAGCTTCAGACGGACATCCTACGAGCAGTACGTC.

The chain employs TRBV6-1 and TRBJ1-4; D ambiguous. Germline CDR1 reads MNHNS; CDR2 reads SASEGT. Trimming removed 2 bases from V and 3 bases from J, with 10 bases in between. This CDR3 has 15 amino acids. This CDR3 is CASSETVFSNEKLFF. The CDR3, as DNA: TGTGCCAGCAGTGAAACAGTTTTCTCTAATGAAAAACTGTTTTTT.

The rearrangement links TRBV7-2 to TRBJ1-1; 12 nucleotides agree with TRBD1. Germline V gives CDR1 SGHTA, CDR2 FQGNSA. J lost 7 bases, V lost 3 bases, and 9 bases had no gene match. The CDR3 covers 16 residues. The CDR3 bases are TGTGCCAGCAGCTTGCGCCGGGACAGGGGGCTGGGTGAAGCTTTCTTT. It translates to CASSLRRDRGLGEAFF.

This clonotype was counted at least ten times. The chain recombines TRBV4-1 with TRBJ1-5, with 7 positions matching TRBD1. The CDR3 extends over 18 amino acids. The germline V gene has CDR1 MGHRA and CDR2 YSYEKL. V lost 3 bases, J lost 2 bases, and 13 bases stayed unmatched. The CDR3 is CASSQRALNQGGNQPQHF. CDR3 sequence (DNA): TGCGCCAGCAGCCAGCGGGCCCTCAACCAGGGGGGCAATCAGCCCCAGCATTTT.

This clonotype came up many times. V usage is TRBV12-3 or TRBV12-4 and J usage is TRBJ1-1; D unclear. The CDR3 contains 12 residues. V was cut by 7 bases and J by 7 bases, with 13 bases left in between. CDR3 residues: CASKRFRSEAFF. The CDR3 DNA reads TGTGCCAGCAAAAGGTTTCGCAGTGAAGCTTTCTTT.

This clonotype was counted only a few times. The CDR3 coding sequence is TGTGCCAGCAGCACCACTGAACCTTCCTACGAGCAGTACTTC. Translated: CASSTTEPSYEQYF. The rearrangement links TRBV7-9 to TRBJ2-7; D is uncertain. This CDR3 comprises 14 residues. Germline V gene data show CDR1 as SEHNR and CDR2 as FQNEAQ (reference sequence). V was pared by 5 bases and J by 1 base, with 12 bases between.

The genes are TRBV7-9 and TRBJ1-1, with D hard to call. The V and J ends lost 10 bases and 1 base respectively, with 10 bases between them. Germline V gene sequence: CDR1 SEHNR, CDR2 FQNEAQ (reference sequence). This CDR3 region has 12 residues. The CDR3 DNA reads TGTGCCACCCGGGCAGGGAACACTGAAGCTTTCTTT. Protein sequence: CATRAGNTEAFF.

This clonotype was counted between two and nine times. V gene TRBV13 combines with J gene TRBJ2-3; D tentatively fits TRBD1 or TRBD2 (5 bases each). Per the germline V gene, CDR1 is PRHDT and CDR2 is FYEKMQ (reference sequence). The CDR3 loop spans 13 amino acids. The V end lost 5 bases, the J end lost 6 bases, and 12 bases lay between the germline ends. The CDR3 region has the DNA TGTGCCAGCAGCCCCCCGGGACGGGATACGCAGTATTTT. It codes for CASSPPGRDTQYF. Full variable domain (remainder filled in from reference TRBV13 and TRBJ2-3): AAGVIQSPRHLIKEKRETATLKCYPIPRHDTVYWYQQGPGQDPQFLISFYEKMQSDKGSIPDRFSAQQFSDYHSELNMSSLELGDSALYFCASSPPGRDTQYFGPGTRLTVL.

This clonotype was seen a few times. This rearrangement joins TRBV27 to TRBJ2-7; D unresolved. CDR3 length equals 12 residues. The V and J ends lost 5 bases and 0 bases respectively, with 5 bases between them. Germline values: CDR1 MNHEY, CDR2 SMNVEV (reference sequence). The CDR3 loop reads CASSPPSYEQYV. CDR3 in DNA: TGTGCCAGCAGTCCGCCCTCCTACGAGCAGTACGTC.

This clonotype was detected only a few times. V and J are TRBV5-1 and TRBJ2-7; maybe TRBD1 (6 bases). The CDR3 loop spans 12 amino acids. V lost 4 bases and J lost 7, with 12 bases in between. Looked up from germline, CDR1 is SGHRS and CDR2 is YFSETQ. The CDR3 DNA is TGCGCCAGCAGCACGGGACACCCAGAGCAGTACTTC. Translated, it gives CASSTGHPEQYF.

J is TRBJ2-2 and V is TRBV9, with 8 positions matching TRBD1. The CDR3 contains 18 residues. CDR1 SGDLS and CDR2 YYNGEE come from the germline V gene. J gave up 1 base and V 2 bases, and 10 bases lay outside the gene matches. CDR3 nucleotides: TGTGCCAGCAGCGTGGGGATCGGGACAGGCGGGAACACCGGGGAGCTGTTTTTT. This codes for CASSVGIGTGGNTGELFF.

This clonotype has a handful of counts. This chain uses TRBV6-5 with TRBJ2-1; D is possibly TRBD1 or TRBD2 (5 bases each). CDR1 and CDR2 from the germline V gene are MNHEY and SVGAGI. The CDR3 is 14 residues long. Trimming took off 4 bases at V and 8 bases at J, with 15 bases between the two ends. CDR3 sequence: CASSSTGTPDEQFF. The CDR3 region has the DNA TGTGCCAGCAGTTCAACCGGGACCCCGGATGAGCAGTTCTTC.

There are a few counts of this clonotype. This chain links TRBV12-3 or TRBV12-4 with TRBJ2-7; 10 bases are a match to TRBD1. The CDR3 totals 17 residues. The V gene end was trimmed by 4 bases and the J gene end by 2 bases; junction bases not matched to a gene: 11. The CDR3 here is CASSSGTGETGTYEQYF. CDR3 coding DNA: TGTGCCAGCAGTTCAGGGACAGGGGAAACCGGGACCTACGAGCAGTACTTC.

The genes are TRBV20-1 and TRBJ2-1; unclear D gene. The V gene's germline CDR1 is DFQATT and CDR2 SNEGSKA (reference sequence). The CDR3 is 14 residues long. V was pared by 3 bases and J by 0 bases, with 9 bases between. The CDR3 loop is CSASGSNSYNEQFF. The DNA of the CDR3 is TGCAGTGCTAGCGGCTCTAACTCCTACAATGAGCAGTTCTTC.

The genes are TRBV9 and TRBJ1-2; D gene unclear. The CDR3 loop spans 15 amino acids. Germline V gives CDR1 SGDLS, CDR2 YYNGEE. Trimming removed 0 bases from V and 4 bases from J, with 13 bases in between. CDR3 amino acids: CASSVVPETIYGYTF. Here the CDR3 DNA reads TGTGCCAGCAGCGTAGTCCCGGAGACAATCTATGGCTACACCTTC.